The present T cell receptor (beta chain) was sequenced within a study of shared clonotypes between healthy human individuals. Study-level information: Researchers assigned three CD4 naive, three CD4 memory, two CD8 naive and one CD8 memory plate to each donor.

The protocol was immunoSEQ multiplex PCR, while the TCRdb copy is restricted to in-frame clones and leaves out a portion. The data contain hundreds of thousands of clones, roughly 95% of them singletons. A note on this clone: The antigen is unknown.

Naive CD8 cells, CD45RO-negative and positively selected for CCR7, excluded terminally differentiated effector memory CD45RA+ cells. V shed 10 bases and J shed 8 bases, with 17 bases lying between them. CDR3 length equals 12 residues. Germline V gene sequence: CDR1 LNHDA, CDR2 SQIVND (reference sequence). Study-wide findings and caveats: Even with large depth, rarefaction showed that sorted-subset sequencing was incomplete.

The sequenced sample was naive CD8+ T cells sorted from blood. The V call is TRBV19, the J call TRBJ1-2; no definite D call. The source of this sequence is a young woman in good health. The DNA of the CDR3 is TGTGCCACCGATCAGACGGCGGGAGGCTACACCTTC. It specifies CATDQTAGGYTF.